The sequence of this T cell receptor beta chain was determined in a study of shared clonotypes between healthy human individuals. Regarding this clone: Its cognate antigen is unknown.

Findings and caveats of the study: Across a handful of donors, naive CD4 shared roughly 5%, naive CD8 over 3%, memory CD4 less than 2.5%, memory CD8 approximately 0.4%.

Germline assignment: CDR1 WNHNN and CDR2 SYGVQD (reference sequence). The CDR3 runs 14 residues. V shed 1 base and J shed 6 bases, with 9 bases lying between them. Clones were read by immunoSEQ multiplex PCR, and TCRdb kept only the in-frame ones, dropping some. The data show 1.5 million to 2.5 million clones, 85% to 95% seen once. Naive CD8 cells, CD45RO-negative and positively selected for CCR7, excluded terminally differentiated effector memory CD45RA+ cells. V and J are TRBV10-1 and TRBJ2-2; D unclear. The source of this sequence is a young man in good health. Sequenced material: naive CD8+ T cells sorted from blood. This CDR3 is CASSEFDMPGELFF. The CDR3 DNA sequence: TGCGCCAGCAGTGAGTTTGATATGCCCGGGGAGCTGTTTTTT.